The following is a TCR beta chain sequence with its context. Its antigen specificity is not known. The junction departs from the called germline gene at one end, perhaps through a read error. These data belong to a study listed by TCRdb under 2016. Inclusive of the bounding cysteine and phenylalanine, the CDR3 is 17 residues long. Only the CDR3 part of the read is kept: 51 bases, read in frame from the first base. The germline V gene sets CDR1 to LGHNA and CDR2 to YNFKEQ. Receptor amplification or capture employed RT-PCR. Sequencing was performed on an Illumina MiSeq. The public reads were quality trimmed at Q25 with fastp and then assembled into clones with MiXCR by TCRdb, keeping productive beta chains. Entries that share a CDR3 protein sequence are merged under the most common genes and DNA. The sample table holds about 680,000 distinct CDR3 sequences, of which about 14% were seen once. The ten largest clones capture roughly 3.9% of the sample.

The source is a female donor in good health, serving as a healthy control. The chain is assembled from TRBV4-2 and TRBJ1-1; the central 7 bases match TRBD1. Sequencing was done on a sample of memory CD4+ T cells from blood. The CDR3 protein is CASSPGTASSGNTVAFF. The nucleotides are TGTGCCAGCAGCCCTGGGACAGCATCTTCGGGGAACACTGTAGCTTTCTTT.